What follows describes a single T cell receptor beta chain. It lacks a known antigen. No much larger clone exists at a distance of one base, and base qualities are not known. The method behind the library was the immunoSEQ multiplex PCR assay. High-throughput TCR-beta CDR3 sequencing of genomic DNA from most patients was performed by Adaptive Biotechnologies. On the study's bioinformatics: TCR sequencing data were retrieved from Adaptive's ImmunoSEQ software for about 17 patients, whereas a few other patients were processed with MiXCR and VDJtools. CDR3 nucleotide sequences shared between donor and recipient were removed because the origin of such sequences could not be assigned. Alloreactive clones required at least 2-fold expansion over unstimulated cells and minimum CFSE-low frequency of 0.002% (template counts) or 0.001% (read counts). Clones detected in sequenced pre-transplant spleen, lymph node, or MLR CFSE-low populations of the donor or recipient were defined as mappable. Cumulative frequency of alloreactive clones was calculated as a percentage of all sequences weighted by copy number. This immuneACCESS table, as held by TCRdb, lists in-frame sequences with V and J called but not all clones. Of the missing ones, under half trace to an unresolved V gene in checked studies; the others have no known cause. That table supplies the V and J calls and clone size; D and trimming were determined from the DNA. This sample is represented by about 43,000 clones; less than 95% of them were singletons. Approximately 1.4% of the sample comes from the top ten.

In the first month after transplant, blood samples were collected up to 4 times, and after that at least monthly when available. This entry belongs to a study of graft-versus-host responses after intestinal transplantation (dated by TCRdb to about 2021). Context from the whole study: Multivisceral, liver-intestinal, or isolated intestinal transplants were received by the recipients. To identify alloreactive clones, pre-transplant mixed lymphocyte reaction products were sequenced and then compared with unstimulated pre-transplant donor and recipient T cells. Samples from a few later patients were sequenced in-house on an Illumina MiSeq with MiXCR processing rather than by the commercial service. The cohort enrolled about 23 intestinal transplant recipients, one of whom was a retransplant, and a few patients without pretransplant specimens were excluded. After intestinal transplantation, graft-versus-host and host-versus-graft alloreactive T cell clones in the graft, circulation and bone marrow were tracked using bulk TCR-beta CDR3 sequencing. A peak of at least 4% donor T cells among recipient peripheral blood mononuclear cells was the definition used for donor T cell macrochimerism. Anti-thymocyte globulin induction was given to all recipients, followed by maintenance tacrolimus and steroids for approximately 3 years.

Between the V and J ends, shortened by 5 bases and 9 bases respectively, the junction contains 11 bases. Looking up the germline V gene yields CDR1 SNHLY and CDR2 FYNNEI. Counted from cysteine to phenylalanine, this CDR3 has 12 amino acids. The DNA shown is the 36-base CDR3, in frame from base 1. Broader findings and caveats from the paper: In the allografts of patients with donor T cell macrochimerism, GvH to HvG T cell clonal ratios were high. GvH clones were found in recipient bone marrow, and some of the GvH clones appeared earlier in ileal mucosa or blood, which is consistent with an intestinal mucosal origin. Early after transplant, peak levels of circulating GvH clones were found to be associated with declines in HvG clones. The relatively low number and heterogeneity of intestinal transplant patients limited the conclusions.

The specimen comprised PBMCs, sampled 335 days after intestinal transplant. This clonotype was obtained from a human patient who received an intestinal transplant, so some T cells may come from the graft donor. The chain uses TRBV2 and TRBJ2-1; confidence is insufficient to name the D gene. In nucleotides, the sequence is TGTGCCAGCAGTCATGATAGCAGTGAGCAGTTCTTC. Its translation reads: CASSHDSSEQFF. With all but the CDR3 taken from the reference TRBV2 and TRBJ2-1 genes, the full variable domain is: EPEVTQTPSHQVTQMGQEVILRCVPISNHLYFYWYRQILGQKVEFLVSFYNNEISEKSEIFDDQFSVERPDGSNFTLKIRSTKLEDSAMYFCASSHDSSEQFFGPGTRLTVL.